This T cell receptor (beta chain) was sequenced during a study of spatial heterogeneity in lung cancer. Points from the study as a whole: Expanded TCRs classified as ubiquitous or regional were counted, and these counts tracked ubiquitous and regional nonsynonymous mutations, respectively. For expanded intratumoral alpha and beta TCRs, counts tracked tumor mutation counts.

The time point: sample taken at primary tumor resection. Tumor, nontumor lung or frozen PBMC supplied whole RNA, sequenced without sorting. This clonotype was observed at least ten times. Its antigen is not known. Since the library was made to target alpha chains, this beta chain is a stray read and its abundance is not meaningful. Every molecule of TCR cDNA had its own unique molecular identifier. TCRdb called the 5' RACE reads again in MiXCR, with one record for every CDR3 protein. The profile shows 16,000 or so distinct CDR3 sequences, 4.5% to 7.5% of them singletons. V lost 1 base to trimming and J lost 3 bases; unmatched junction nucleotides: 4. Germline V gives CDR1 SGHDT, CDR2 YYEEEE. The CDR3 has 16 residues.

The material was lung tumor tissue, obtained at surgery. This TCR derives from a female donor with early-stage non-small cell lung cancer. This rearrangement joins TRBV5-6 to TRBJ2-2; TRBD2 matches 9 bases. Here the CDR3 DNA reads TGTGCCAGCAGCTTGACGGGACTAGCAGACACCGGGGAGCTGTTTTTT. Protein: CASSLTGLADTGELFF. Filled out from reference TRBV5-6 and TRBJ2-2, the complete variable domain reads DAGVTQSPTHLIKTRGQQVTLRCSPKSGHDTVSWYQQALGQGPQFIFQYYEEEERQRGNFPDRFSGHQFPNYSSELNVNALLLGDSALYLCASSLTGLADTGELFFGEGSRLTVL.